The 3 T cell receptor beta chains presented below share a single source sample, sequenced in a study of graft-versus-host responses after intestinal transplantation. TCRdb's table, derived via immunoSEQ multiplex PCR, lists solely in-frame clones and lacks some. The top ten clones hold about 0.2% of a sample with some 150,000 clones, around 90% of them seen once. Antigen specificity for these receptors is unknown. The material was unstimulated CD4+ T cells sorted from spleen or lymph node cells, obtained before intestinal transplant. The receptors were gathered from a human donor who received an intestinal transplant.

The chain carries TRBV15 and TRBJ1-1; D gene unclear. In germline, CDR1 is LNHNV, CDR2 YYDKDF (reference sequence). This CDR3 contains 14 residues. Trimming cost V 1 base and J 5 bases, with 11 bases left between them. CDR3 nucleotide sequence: TGTGCCACCAGCAGAGTAATGAGTAGGACTGAAGCTTTCTTT. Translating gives CATSRVMSRTEAFF.

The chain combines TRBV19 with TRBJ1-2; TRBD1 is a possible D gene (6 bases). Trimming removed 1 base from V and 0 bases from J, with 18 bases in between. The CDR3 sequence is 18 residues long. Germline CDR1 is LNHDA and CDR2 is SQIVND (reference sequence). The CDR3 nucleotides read TGTGCCAGTAGTATAGGGACAGCTATAACCTCCGCTAACTATGGCTACACCTTC. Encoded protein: CASSIGTAITSANYGYTF.

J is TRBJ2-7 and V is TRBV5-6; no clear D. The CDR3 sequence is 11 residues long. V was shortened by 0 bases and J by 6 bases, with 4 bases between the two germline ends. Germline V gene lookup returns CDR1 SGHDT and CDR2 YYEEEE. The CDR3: CASSLAREQYF. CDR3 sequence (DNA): TGTGCCAGCAGCTTGGCCCGCGAGCAGTACTTC.